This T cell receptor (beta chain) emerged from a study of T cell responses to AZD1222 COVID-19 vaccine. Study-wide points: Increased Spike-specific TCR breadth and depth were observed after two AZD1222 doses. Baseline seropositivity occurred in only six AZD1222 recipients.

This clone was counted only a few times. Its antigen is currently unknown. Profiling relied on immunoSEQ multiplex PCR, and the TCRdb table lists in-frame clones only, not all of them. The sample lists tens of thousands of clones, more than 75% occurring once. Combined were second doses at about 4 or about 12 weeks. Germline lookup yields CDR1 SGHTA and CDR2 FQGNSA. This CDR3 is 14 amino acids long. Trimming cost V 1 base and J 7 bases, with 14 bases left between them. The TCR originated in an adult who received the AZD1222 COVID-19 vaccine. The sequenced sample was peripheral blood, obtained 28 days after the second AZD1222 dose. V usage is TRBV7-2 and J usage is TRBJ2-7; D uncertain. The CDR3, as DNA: TGTGCCAGCAGCTTAGAGGCTTCGGTGAGGGAGCAGTACTTC. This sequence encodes CASSLEASVREQYF.